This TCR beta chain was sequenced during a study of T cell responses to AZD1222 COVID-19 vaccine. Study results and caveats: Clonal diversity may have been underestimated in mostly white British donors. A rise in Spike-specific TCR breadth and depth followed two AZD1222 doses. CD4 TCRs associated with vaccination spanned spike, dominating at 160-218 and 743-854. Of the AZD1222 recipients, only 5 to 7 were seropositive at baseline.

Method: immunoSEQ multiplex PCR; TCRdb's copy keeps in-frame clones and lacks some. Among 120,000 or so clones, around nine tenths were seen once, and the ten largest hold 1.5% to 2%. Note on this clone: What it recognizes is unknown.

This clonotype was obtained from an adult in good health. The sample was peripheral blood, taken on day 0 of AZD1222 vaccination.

CDR3: CSVYGTAKNIQYF. The CDR3 DNA is TGCAGCGTTTACGGGACGGCCAAAAACATTCAGTACTTC. The V call is TRBV29-1, the J call TRBJ2-4; D tentatively reads TRBD1 or TRBD2 (5 bases each). CDR1 SQVTM and CDR2 ANQGSEA come from the germline V gene. CDR3 size: 13 residues. The V gene lost 5 bases and the J gene lost 1 base, with 9 bases spanning the gap.